This T cell receptor (beta chain) was captured in a study of a mutant IDH1 vaccine in newly diagnosed glioma. Study context: With temozolomide cycles, or 4-6 weeks after radiotherapy alone, vaccination was started. Radiotherapy, temozolomide, or both had been given previously, and both were given to most. Study observations and caveats: Seemingly, pseudoprogression had no relation to changes in the top peripheral T cell clonotypes.

This sample's time point: week 47, end of study. All doses held 300 ug of mutant IDH1 20-mer peptide, with topical imiquimod. During weeks 1, 3, 5, 7, 11, 15, 19 and 23, patients received eight vaccinations. Remarks on this clone: Its antigen is as yet unknown. The same CDR3 arises from other DNA sequences in this sample as well.

Germline V CDR1 and CDR2: SGDLS, YYNGEE. The V gene lost 0 bases and the J gene lost 0 bases, with 7 bases spanning the gap. This CDR3 region has 16 residues. Profiled with immunoSEQ multiplex PCR; TCRdb holds only in-frame clones, not every one. The sample lists fewer than 45,000 clones, 82% occurring once. The sample in question was PBMCs, obtained from a glioma patient whose treatment included an IDH1 peptide vaccine. The TCR comes from a young man with glioma. Some clones in this sample may be carry-over from other donors' samples. The chain employs TRBV9 and TRBJ1-6, with D uncertain. The CDR3 is CASSVDSSSYNSPLHF. The CDR3 DNA sequence: TGTGCCAGCAGCGTAGATAGCAGCTCCTATAATTCACCCCTCCACTTT.